The T cell receptor (beta chain) described here comes from a study of Graves' ophthalmopathy and Graves' hyperthyroidism. Germline V gives CDR1 SGHTS, CDR2 YDEGEE. This CDR3 comprises 15 residues. V was trimmed by 0 bases and J by 2 bases, leaving 8 bases between them. The study's findings and limits: Clonotypes were expanded in thyroid at above 0.001 frequency, and most also appeared in blood.

The TCR beta CDR3 regions underwent amplification from RNA transcripts. HTBI primers primed a first-round RT-PCR, and a second-round multiplex PCR followed. TCRdb reprocessed the multiplex PCR reads with MiXCR, giving one entry per CDR3 protein. The sample shows 350,000 or so distinct CDR3 sequences, roughly 15% of them seen only once. Many counts were recorded for this clonotype. The antigen remains undetermined. The source of this sequence is an adult man with Graves' ophthalmopathy. The source material was peripheral blood. V and J are TRBV5-8 and TRBJ2-2; D may be TRBD1 (6 bases). CDR3 bases: TGTGCCAGCAGCTTGGAGGGACAAAACACCGGGGAGCTGTTTTTT. Amino acids: CASSLEGQNTGELFF.